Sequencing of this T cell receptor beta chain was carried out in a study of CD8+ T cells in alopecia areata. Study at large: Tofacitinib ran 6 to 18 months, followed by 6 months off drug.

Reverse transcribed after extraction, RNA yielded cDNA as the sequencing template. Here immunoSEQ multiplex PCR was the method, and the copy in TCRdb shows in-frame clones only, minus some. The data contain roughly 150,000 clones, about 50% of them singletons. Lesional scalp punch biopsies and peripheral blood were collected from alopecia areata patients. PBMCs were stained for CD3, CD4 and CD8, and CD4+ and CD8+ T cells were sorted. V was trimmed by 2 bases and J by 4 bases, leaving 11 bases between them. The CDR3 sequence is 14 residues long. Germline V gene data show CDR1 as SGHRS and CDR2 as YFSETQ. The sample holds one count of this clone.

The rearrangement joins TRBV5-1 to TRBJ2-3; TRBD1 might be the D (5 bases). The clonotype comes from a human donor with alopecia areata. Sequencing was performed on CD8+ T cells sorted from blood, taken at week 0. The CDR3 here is CASSLRTPSDTQYF. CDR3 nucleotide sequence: TGCGCCAGCAGCTTAAGGACACCGTCAGATACGCAGTATTTT.